Presented here are 30 T cell receptor beta chains from one specimen sequenced in a study of OX40 agonist ivuxolimab in advanced cancers. Data came from immunoSEQ multiplex PCR; TCRdb stores just in-frame clones and leaves some out. The sample includes tens of thousands of clones, roughly 87% of them seen just once. The material was CD4+ or CD8+ T cells sorted from blood, obtained in a trial of the OX40 agonist ivuxolimab. Receptors were obtained from an adult with an advanced solid tumor such as melanoma, head and neck, liver or kidney cancer.

CDR3 sequence (DNA): TGTGCCAGTAGTACCGACAGGGCTGGCAATCAGCCCCAGCATTTT. Protein: CASSTDRAGNQPQHF. The rearrangement links TRBV19 to TRBJ1-5, with TRBD1 matching over 7 bases. The CDR3 extends over 15 amino acids. V lost 4 bases and J lost 2; bases outside the gene matches: 5. In germline, CDR1 is LNHDA, CDR2 SQIVND (reference sequence).

The chain combines TRBV7-9 with TRBJ2-1; D is unresolved. The CDR3 loop spans 13 amino acids. Per germline, CDR1 SEHNR and CDR2 FQNEAQ (reference sequence). The V end was cut by 5 bases, the J end by 0 bases, with 5 bases between. This CDR3 is CASSASSYNEQFF. In nucleotides, the CDR3 is TGTGCCAGCAGCGCAAGCTCCTACAATGAGCAGTTCTTC.

The gene calls are TRBV9 and TRBJ2-6; D call uncertain. Germline-derived CDR1 and CDR2 are SGDLS and YYNGEE. This CDR3 has 19 amino acids. Trimming left V 4 bases short and J 0 bases short, with 20 bases between. CDR3 loop: CASSSPTSIGPSGANVLTF. The CDR3, as DNA: TGTGCCAGCAGCAGCCCTACTTCGATCGGACCCTCTGGGGCCAACGTCCTGACTTTC.

The chain is built from TRBV13 and TRBJ1-6; a possible D gene is TRBD1 (5 bases). The CDR3 extends over 15 amino acids. The germline gives CDR1 PRHDT, CDR2 FYEKMQ (reference sequence). V lost 2 bases, J lost 5 bases, and 10 bases lay in between. Here the CDR3 reads CASSLYGTDNSPLHF. The CDR3, as DNA: TGTGCCAGCAGCTTATATGGGACGGATAATTCACCCCTCCACTTT.

V is TRBV18 and J is TRBJ2-2, with TRBD2 matching 9 bases. The CDR3 contains 18 residues. After removal of 6 bases from V and 4 bases from J, the junction contained 15 bases not matched to a gene. CDR1 KGHSH and CDR2 LQKENI come from the germline V gene. The CDR3 sequence is CASSPRQAGGPLTGELFF. CDR3 DNA: TGTGCCAGCTCGCCGCGGCAGGCGGGAGGGCCTCTCACCGGGGAGCTGTTTTTT.

This clone appeared a single time. The CDR3 region is CASSIQRGPDTQYF. The CDR3 coding sequence is TGTGCCAGTAGTATTCAGCGGGGCCCAGATACGCAGTATTTT. The chain couples TRBV19 to TRBJ2-3, with 7 bases lining up with TRBD2. J gave up 4 bases and V 3 bases, and 4 bases lay outside the gene matches. The CDR3 runs to 14 residues. From germline, CDR1 is LNHDA and CDR2 SQIVND (reference sequence).

The gene calls are TRBV27 and TRBJ1-2, with TRBD1 matching 8 bases. CDR3 length equals 16 residues. The J segment lost 4 bases and the V segment lost 0 bases, leaving 7 bases of the junction unmatched. Germline V gene data show CDR1 as MNHEY and CDR2 as SMNVEV (reference sequence). The CDR3 sequence is CASSLSKTGEGYGYTF. CDR3 DNA: TGTGCCAGCAGTTTATCCAAGACAGGGGAGGGCTATGGCTACACCTTC.

CDR3 in amino acids: CASSYGTGLRVTGELFF. Here the CDR3 DNA reads TGTGCCAGCAGTTATGGTACAGGCCTACGAGTCACCGGGGAGCTGTTTTTT. V gene TRBV27 combines with J gene TRBJ2-2, with D possibly being TRBD1 (5 bases). The V gene's germline CDR1 is MNHEY and CDR2 SMNVEV (reference sequence). Trimming removed 4 bases at V and 4 bases at J, with 19 bases between. The CDR3 loop spans 17 amino acids.

The chain uses TRBV7-2 and TRBJ1-4, with D tentatively TRBD1 (5 bases). Germline V gives CDR1 SGHTA, CDR2 FQGNSA. The CDR3 consists of 15 residues. Trimming removed 1 base from V and 8 bases from J, with 14 bases in between. CDR3 residues: CASSLVAGFSEKLFF. CDR3 nucleotides: TGTGCCAGCAGCTTAGTGGCAGGGTTTAGCGAAAAACTGTTTTTT.

This clone appeared a single time. V and J are TRBV7-8 and TRBJ2-3; 10 nucleotides align to TRBD2. The CDR3 consists of 16 residues. After removal of 5 bases from V and 6 bases from J, the junction contained 11 bases not matched to a gene. CDR1 SGHVS and CDR2 FQNEAQ come from the germline V gene. CDR3: CASSPLSGRALDTQYF. In nucleotides, the CDR3 is TGTGCCAGCAGCCCCCTAAGCGGGAGGGCCCTGGATACGCAGTATTTT.

This clone was picked up a small number of times. The chain links TRBV29-1 to TRBJ2-1; TRBD2 aligns across 8 bases. Per germline, CDR1 SQVTM and CDR2 ANQGSEA. V was clipped by 2 bases and J by 7 bases; unmatched bases: 7. The CDR3 extends over 14 amino acids. The CDR3 nucleotides are TGCAGCGTTGAACTCGCGGGGGGTATGAATGAGCAGTTCTTC. Its translation is CSVELAGGMNEQFF.

This chain connects TRBV7-6 to TRBJ1-5, with 7 bases fitting TRBD1. Losses at the gene ends were 0 bases for V and 2 bases for J; bases not matched to a gene: 1. The length of the CDR3 is 15 residues. Looked up from germline, CDR1 is SGHVS and CDR2 is FNYEAQ. The CDR3 nucleotides read TGTGCCAGCAGCTTAGCAGGGGGCGGCAATCAGCCCCAGCATTTT. It specifies CASSLAGGGNQPQHF.

About this clone itself: Sequence at one end of the junction differs from germline and may be a read error. The J gene is TRBJ1-4, the V gene TRBV11-2; D unclear. Germline V gene data show CDR1 as SGHAT and CDR2 as FQNNGV. This CDR3 is built from 15 residues. CDR3 sequence: CASSRALGMGEKLFF. The CDR3, as DNA: TGCGCCAGCAGCCGGGCGTTAGGGATGGGGGAAAAACTGTTTTTT.

The chain combines TRBV14 with TRBJ1-1; tentative D call: TRBD1 (6 bases). The ends were cut back, 0 bases at V and 4 bases at J, with 18 bases in the middle. The CDR3 has 17 residues. Germline CDR1 and CDR2: SGHDN and FVKESK. This CDR3 is CASSQERLQPRGTEAFF. The CDR3 bases are TGTGCCAGCAGCCAAGAACGCTTACAGCCCAGGGGCACTGAAGCTTTCTTT.

Comments on this clone: Germline and junction disagree at one end, which may indicate a read error. CDR3 nucleotide sequence: TGCGCCAGCAGCCAAGTTCTAAGCGGGAGCTCCTACGAGCAGTACTTC. Encoded protein: CASSQVLSGSSYEQYF. The V and J genes are TRBV5-4 and TRBJ2-7, with 8 bases identical to TRBD2. CDR3 size: 16 residues. Per germline, CDR1 SGHNT and CDR2 YYREEE (reference sequence).

The chain has TRBV6-5 and TRBJ1-4; tentatively, D is TRBD1 (6 bases). The V gene's germline CDR1 is MNHEY and CDR2 SVGAGI. The CDR3 totals 15 residues. V lost 5 bases, J lost 6 bases, and 16 bases lay in between. The CDR3 region has the DNA TGTGCCAGCAGTCGAAGTCCCCAGGGGCATGAAAAACTGTTTTTT. Translating gives CASSRSPQGHEKLFF.

This clone was detected only a few times. This rearrangement joins TRBV10-1 to TRBJ1-4; 7 bases agree with TRBD1. The CDR3 is 16 amino acids. The germline V gene encodes CDR1 WNHNN and CDR2 SYGVQD (reference sequence). The V gene end was trimmed by 2 bases and the J gene end by 5 bases; junction bases not matched to a gene: 8. CDR3 DNA: TGCGCCAGCAGTGAGCCCCGCAGGGGGGGGAATGAAAAACTGTTTTTT. This codes for CASSEPRRGGNEKLFF.

V gene TRBV6-6 combines with J gene TRBJ2-4; 7 bases agree with TRBD2. The V gene end was trimmed by 2 bases and the J gene end by 2 bases; junction bases not matched to a gene: 6. The germline V gene has CDR1 MNHNY and CDR2 SVGAGI (reference sequence). CDR3 length: 16 amino acids. DNA of the CDR3: TGTGCCAGCAGTTACAGCGGGGAGGGTCCCAAAAACATTCAGTACTTC. It is translated as CASSYSGEGPKNIQYF.

This chain joins TRBV6-6 and TRBJ1-1; 7 bases are shared with TRBD1. Trimming removed 0 bases from V and 4 bases from J; junction bases left unmatched: 2. The CDR3 sequence is 14 residues long. CDR1 is MNHNY and CDR2 is SVGAGI in the germline V gene (reference sequence). CDR3 in DNA: TGTGCCAGCAGTTACTCGGCAGGGGGCACTGAAGCTTTCTTT. This encodes CASSYSAGGTEAFF.

This sequence joins TRBV19 and TRBJ2-7, with 7 bases aligning to TRBD2. The CDR3 runs to 13 residues. Germline V CDR1 and CDR2: LNHDA, SQIVND (reference sequence). The V and J ends lost 4 bases and 3 bases, in that order; junction bases with no gene match: 3. CDR3 nucleotide sequence: TGTGCCAGTAGTACAGGGAGGGACTACGAGCAGTACTTC. This codes for CASSTGRDYEQYF.

In its sample, this clone was seen once. This sequence joins TRBV28 and TRBJ2-1, with 14 bases identical to TRBD2. Germline CDR1 reads MDHEN; CDR2 reads SYDVKM. The CDR3 runs 15 residues. Trimming removed 3 bases from V and 10 bases from J; junction bases left unmatched: 5. The CDR3, as DNA: TGTGCCAGCAGTTTCGGGACTAGCGGGAGAGGAGAGCAGTTCTTC. Its translation: CASSFGTSGRGEQFF. The full variable domain, in which reference TRBV28 and TRBJ2-1 provide the parts outside the CDR3, is DVKVTQSSRYLVKRTGEKVFLECVQDMDHENMFWYRQDPGLGLRLIYFSYDVKMKEKGDIPEGYSVSREKKERFSLILESASTNQTSMYLCASSFGTSGRGEQFFGPGTRLTVL.

The V and J genes are TRBV18 and TRBJ1-2, with 7 bases matching TRBD1. The CDR3 runs to 15 residues. CDR1 and CDR2 from the germline V gene are KGHSH and LQKENI. The J segment lost 5 bases and the V segment lost 3 bases, leaving 9 bases of the junction unmatched. Here the CDR3 DNA reads TGTGCCAGCTCACCGACTACAGGGGATCCTTATGGCTACACCTTC. Protein product: CASSPTTGDPYGYTF.

The gene calls are TRBV4-3 and TRBJ2-7; D is unresolved. This CDR3 contains 13 residues. Germline-derived CDR1 and CDR2 are LGHNA and YSLEER. The V end lost 1 base, the J end lost 2 bases, and 6 bases lay between the germline ends. The CDR3 sequence is CASSQAGPYEQYF. The CDR3 bases are TGCGCCAGCAGCCAAGCAGGCCCCTACGAGCAGTACTTC.

A word on this clone: This sequence is one base from a far larger clone and is likely a read error. In the same sample, other DNA sequences code for this CDR3. This chain connects TRBV6-5 to TRBJ2-7; 12 bases match TRBD2. CDR3 length equals 16 residues. V trimming: 0 bases; J trimming: 4 bases; junction bases outside the gene matches: 4. Germline values: CDR1 MNHEY, CDR2 SVGAGI. The CDR3 region is CASSYSTSGSSYEQYF. CDR3 sequence (DNA): TGTGCCAGCAGTTACTCGACTAGCGGGAGTTCTTACGAGCAGTACTTC.

The chain recombines TRBV4-3 with TRBJ1-5; unclear D gene. Germline V lookup: CDR1 LGHNA, CDR2 YSLEER. The length of the CDR3 is 16 residues. V gave up 3 bases and J gave up 0 bases, with 12 bases separating them. The CDR3 reads CASSQEIYYSNQPQHF. The CDR3 coding sequence is TGCGCCAGCAGCCAGGAAATTTACTATAGCAATCAGCCCCAGCATTTT.

This clone was picked up one time. The V and J genes are TRBV28 and TRBJ2-5; the D is unclear. V lost 3 bases to trimming and J lost 5 bases, with 10 bases between them. CDR1 and CDR2 from the germline V gene are MDHEN and SYDVKM. The CDR3 has 13 amino acids. CDR3 protein: CASSFEGRETQYF. Here the CDR3 DNA reads TGTGCCAGCAGTTTTGAAGGGCGGGAGACCCAGTACTTC.

The rearrangement links TRBV19 to TRBJ1-5; tentative D call: TRBD1 (5 bases). CDR3 length: 15 amino acids. Germline V CDR1 and CDR2: LNHDA, SQIVND (reference sequence). Trimming removed 1 base from V and 0 bases from J, with 7 bases in between. CDR3 region: CASSIVQASNQPQHF. For the CDR3, the DNA is TGTGCCAGTAGTATAGTACAGGCTAGCAATCAGCCCCAGCATTTT.

The chain joins TRBV18 to TRBJ1-5, with TRBD1 matching 11 bases. The junction had 9 bases not matched to a gene; V was cut back by 4 bases and J by 1 base. Germline values: CDR1 KGHSH, CDR2 LQKENI. The CDR3 extends over 18 amino acids. The DNA for the CDR3 is TGTGCCAGCTCACTGGACAGGGGGCGGATTGGAAGCAATCAGCCCCAGCATTTT. Translation: CASSLDRGRIGSNQPQHF.

The chain carries TRBV7-2 and TRBJ2-3, with D perhaps given as TRBD1 or TRBD2 (5 bases each). The V and J ends lost 5 bases and 2 bases respectively, with 14 bases between them. Per the germline V gene, CDR1 is SGHTA and CDR2 is FQGNSA. The CDR3 consists of 15 residues. The CDR3 is CASSVLVGTTDTQYF. DNA of the CDR3: TGTGCCAGCAGCGTCCTGGTAGGGACCACAGATACGCAGTATTTT. The full variable domain, completed using reference TRBV7-2 and TRBJ2-3, is GAGVSQSPSNKVTEKGKDVELRCDPISGHTALYWYRQSLGQGLEFLIYFQGNSAPDKSGLPSDRFSAERTGGSVSTLTIQRTQQEDSAVYLCASSVLVGTTDTQYFGPGTRLTVL.

V gene TRBV6-9 combines with J gene TRBJ2-3; the D is unclear. The germline gives CDR1 MNHGY, CDR2 SVAAGI. The CDR3 has 16 residues. The V gene lost 7 bases and the J gene lost 0 bases, with 17 bases spanning the gap. CDR3 sequence: CASKLNRRTSTDTQYF. The CDR3 DNA follows: TGTGCCAGCAAACTAAATAGGCGAACTAGCACAGATACGCAGTATTTT.